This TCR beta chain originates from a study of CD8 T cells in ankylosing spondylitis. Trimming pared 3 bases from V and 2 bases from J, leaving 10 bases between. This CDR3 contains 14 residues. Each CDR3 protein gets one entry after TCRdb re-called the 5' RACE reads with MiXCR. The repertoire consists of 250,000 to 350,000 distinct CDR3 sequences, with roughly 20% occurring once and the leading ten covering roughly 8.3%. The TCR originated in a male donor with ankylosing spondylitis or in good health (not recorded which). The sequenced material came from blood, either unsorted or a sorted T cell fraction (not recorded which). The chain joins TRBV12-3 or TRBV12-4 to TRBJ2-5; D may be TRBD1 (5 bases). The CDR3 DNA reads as TGTGCCAGCAGTTTGGACATCCAACAAGAGACCCAGTACTTC. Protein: CASSLDIQQETQYF.